These 6 T cell receptor beta chains share one sample of origin, sequenced in a study of cytomegalovirus exposure and HLA in healthy donors. The PCR had 60 Vbeta and 13 Jbeta primers. Generated by immunoSEQ multiplex PCR, the TCRdb table keeps only in-frame clones and is missing some. The table records about 130,000 clones, roughly 71% of them present only once. Input material: PBMCs. These receptor sequences come from a woman aged 45-65 years in good health and CMV-seropositive.

In this sample, this clone turned up a few times. The rearrangement links TRBV5-6 to TRBJ1-3; TRBD1 is a possible D gene (5 bases). Germline V gene data show CDR1 as SGHDT and CDR2 as YYEEEE. The V and J ends lost 2 bases and 0 bases respectively, with 12 bases between them. The CDR3 length is 16 residues. The CDR3 DNA sequence: TGTGCCAGCAGCTTACTACAGGTCGGCTCTGGAAACACCATATATTTT. Its translation is CASSLLQVGSGNTIYF. The whole variable domain, remainder taken from reference TRBV5-6 and TRBJ1-3, is DAGVTQSPTHLIKTRGQQVTLRCSPKSGHDTVSWYQQALGQGPQFIFQYYEEEERQRGNFPDRFSGHQFPNYSSELNVNALLLGDSALYLCASSLLQVGSGNTIYFGEGSWLTVV.

The chain employs TRBV30 and TRBJ1-3; D is perhaps TRBD1 (6 bases). The germline V and J ends were trimmed by 0 bases and 4 bases, with 13 bases remaining between them. CDR1 is GTSNPN, CDR2 SVGIG, per germline (reference sequence). CDR3 length equals 15 residues. CDR3 residues: CAWSVGGTTGNTIYF. CDR3 bases: TGTGCCTGGAGTGTGGGGGGGACAACCGGAAACACCATATATTTT.

This clone has only one observation. This rearrangement joins TRBV5-4 to TRBJ1-1; D not resolved. V was pared by 5 bases and J by 0 bases, with 14 bases between. This CDR3 contains 15 residues. Germline CDR1 is SGHNT and CDR2 is YYREEE (reference sequence). The CDR3 loop is CASRRMESMNTEAFF. Here the CDR3 DNA reads TGTGCCAGCAGGAGAATGGAGAGCATGAACACTGAAGCTTTCTTT.

V and J are TRBV5-1 and TRBJ2-2; 10 bases align to TRBD2. The germline CDR1 and CDR2 sequences are SGHRS and YFSETQ. This CDR3 region has 16 residues. Germline trimming cut 1 base from V and 6 bases from J; bases unmatched to any gene: 6. CDR3 residues: CASSLPGTSEPGELFF. The CDR3 DNA is TGCGCCAGCAGCTTGCCCGGGACTAGCGAGCCCGGGGAGCTGTTTTTT.

The rearrangement links TRBV11-2 to TRBJ1-4; maybe TRBD1 (6 bases). Trimming took 5 bases from V and 7 from J, leaving 8 bases between them. The CDR3 has 12 amino acids. Germline V gene data show CDR1 as SGHAT and CDR2 as FQNNGV. The CDR3 DNA follows: TGTGCCAGCAGCCCGGACAGTGAAAAACTGTTTTTT. Its protein is CASSPDSEKLFF.

The V call is TRBV4-2, the J call TRBJ2-5; D call uncertain. The DNA end is more similar to TRBJ2-7, so the J call may be wrong. Germline loops: CDR1 LGHNA, CDR2 YNFKEQ. The CDR3 is 14 amino acids. The CDR3 DNA is TGTGCCAGCAGCCAAGATACGTGGGCCTACGAGCAGTACTTC. Its protein product is CASSQDTWAYEQYF.